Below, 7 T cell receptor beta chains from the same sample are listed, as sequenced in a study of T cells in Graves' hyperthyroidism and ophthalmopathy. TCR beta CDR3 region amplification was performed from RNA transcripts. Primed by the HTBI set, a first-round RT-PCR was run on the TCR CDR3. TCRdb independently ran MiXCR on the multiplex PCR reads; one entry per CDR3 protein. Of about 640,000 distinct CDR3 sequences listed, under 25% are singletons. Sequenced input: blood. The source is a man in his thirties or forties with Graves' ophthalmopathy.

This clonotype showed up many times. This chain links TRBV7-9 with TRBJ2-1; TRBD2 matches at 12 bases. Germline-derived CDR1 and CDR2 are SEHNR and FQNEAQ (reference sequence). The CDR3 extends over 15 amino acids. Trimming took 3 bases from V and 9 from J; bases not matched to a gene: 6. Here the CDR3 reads CASSFASGRALEQFF. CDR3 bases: TGTGCCAGCAGCTTCGCTAGCGGGAGGGCCCTTGAGCAGTTCTTC.

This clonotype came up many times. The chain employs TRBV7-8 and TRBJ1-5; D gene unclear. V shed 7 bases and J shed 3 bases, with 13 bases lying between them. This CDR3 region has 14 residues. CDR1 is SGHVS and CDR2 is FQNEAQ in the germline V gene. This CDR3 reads CASTDTRTNQPQHF. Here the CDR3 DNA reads TGTGCCAGCACGGATACACGGACCAATCAGCCCCAGCATTTT.

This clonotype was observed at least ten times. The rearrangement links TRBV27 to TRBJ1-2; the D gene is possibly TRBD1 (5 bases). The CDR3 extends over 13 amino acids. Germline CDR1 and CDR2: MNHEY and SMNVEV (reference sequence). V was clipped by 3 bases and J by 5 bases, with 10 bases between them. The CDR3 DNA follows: TGTGCCAGCAGTTTGCAGGGAGTTTATGGCTACACCTTC. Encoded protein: CASSLQGVYGYTF.

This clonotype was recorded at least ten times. The DNA for the CDR3 is TGTGCCAGCAGGATGGACTGGTTAGAAAAACTGTTTTTT. It codes for CASRMDWLEKLFF. The genes are TRBV28 and TRBJ1-4; no firm D call. This CDR3 spans 13 amino acids. Trimming shortened V by 6 bases and J by 8 bases, and 13 bases separated the two germline ends. Germline V CDR1 and CDR2: MDHEN, SYDVKM.

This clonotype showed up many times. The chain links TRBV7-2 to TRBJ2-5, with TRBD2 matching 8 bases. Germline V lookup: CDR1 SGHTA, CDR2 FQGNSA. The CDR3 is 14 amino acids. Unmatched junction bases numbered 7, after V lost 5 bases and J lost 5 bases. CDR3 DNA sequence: TGTGCCAGCAGCCGAGGGACTAGATTTGAGACCCAGTACTTC. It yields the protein CASSRGTRFETQYF.

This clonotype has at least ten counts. CDR3 residues: CASNVNTGELFF. The CDR3 DNA reads TGTGCCAGCAATGTGAACACCGGGGAGCTGTTTTTT. This sequence joins TRBV28 and TRBJ2-2; D gene uncertain. Per the germline V gene, CDR1 is MDHEN and CDR2 is SYDVKM. Trimming removed 7 bases from V and 1 base from J, with 4 bases in between. There are 12 residues in the CDR3.

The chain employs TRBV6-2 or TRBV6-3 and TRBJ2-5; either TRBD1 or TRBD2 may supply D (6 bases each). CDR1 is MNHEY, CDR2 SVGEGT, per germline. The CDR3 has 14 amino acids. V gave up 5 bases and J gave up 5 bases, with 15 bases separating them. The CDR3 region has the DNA TGTGCCAGCAGTGCAAGTAGAGGGGGGGAGACCCAGTACTTC. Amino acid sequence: CASSASRGGETQYF.